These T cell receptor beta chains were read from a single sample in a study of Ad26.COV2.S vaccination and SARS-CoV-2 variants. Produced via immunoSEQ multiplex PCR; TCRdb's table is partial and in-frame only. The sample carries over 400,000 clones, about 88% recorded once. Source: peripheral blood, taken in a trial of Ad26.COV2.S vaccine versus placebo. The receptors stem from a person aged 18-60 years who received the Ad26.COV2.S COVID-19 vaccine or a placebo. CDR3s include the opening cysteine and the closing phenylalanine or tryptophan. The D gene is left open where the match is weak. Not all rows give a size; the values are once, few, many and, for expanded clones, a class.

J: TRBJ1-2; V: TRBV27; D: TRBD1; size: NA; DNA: TGTGCCAGCAGCCTCAGGGGGACGAATTTTAACTATGGCTACACCTTC; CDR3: CASSLRGTNFNYGYTF
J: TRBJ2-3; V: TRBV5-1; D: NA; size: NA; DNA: TGCGCCAGCAGCTTAAACAGAGCAGACACAGATACGCAGTATTTT; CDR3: CASSLNRADTDTQYF
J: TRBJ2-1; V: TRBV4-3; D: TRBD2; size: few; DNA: TGCGCCAGCAGCCAAGGTATAACTAGCGGGGATTACAATGAGCAGTTCTTC; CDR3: CASSQGITSGDYNEQFF
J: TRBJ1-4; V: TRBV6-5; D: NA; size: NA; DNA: TGTGCCAGCAGTTTTGCGAGGAGTGGGACGGAAAAACTGTTTTTT; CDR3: CASSFARSGTEKLFF
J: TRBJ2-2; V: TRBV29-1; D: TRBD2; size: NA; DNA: TGCAGCGTTGTTAGACTAGCGGGGGGCCACACCGGGGAGCTGTTTTTT; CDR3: CSVVRLAGGHTGELFF
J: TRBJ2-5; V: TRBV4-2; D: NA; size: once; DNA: TGTGCCAGCAGCCAAGCTGGTAAAGAGACCCAGTACTTC; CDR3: CASSQAGKETQYF
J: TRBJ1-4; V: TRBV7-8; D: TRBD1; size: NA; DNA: TGTGCCAGCAGCTTAGGCAGGGGGAGCATTGAACTGTTTTTT; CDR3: CASSLGRGSIELFF
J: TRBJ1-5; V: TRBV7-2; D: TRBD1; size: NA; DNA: TGTGCCAGCAGACTAGGGGGCTTGGGCAATCAGCCCCAGCATTTT; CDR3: CASRLGGLGNQPQHF
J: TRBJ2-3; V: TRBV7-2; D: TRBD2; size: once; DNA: TGTGCCAGCAGGGATCTGCGGGGGGGCCGCCCAGATACGCAGTATTTT; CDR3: CASRDLRGGRPDTQYF
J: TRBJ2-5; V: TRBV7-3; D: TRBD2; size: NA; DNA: TGTGCCAGCAGCTTGGGGCTAGGCGCGGGGGGCCAAGGGACCCAGTACTTC; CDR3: CASSLGLGAGGQGTQYF
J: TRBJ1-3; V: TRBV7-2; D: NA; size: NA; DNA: TGTGCCAGCAGCTTAGGGCAGGGTGCGGCAGCCCCCGACTTATCCATATATTTT; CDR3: CASSLGQGAAAPDLSIYF
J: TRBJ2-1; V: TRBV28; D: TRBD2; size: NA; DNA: TGTGCCAGCAGGACTAGCGGGAGATTTGAGGAGCAGTTCTTC; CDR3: CASRTSGRFEEQFF
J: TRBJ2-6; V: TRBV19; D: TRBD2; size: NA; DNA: TGTGCCAGTAGTATAGTTACTAGCGGGACTGGGGCCAACGTCCTGACTTTC; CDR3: CASSIVTSGTGANVLTF
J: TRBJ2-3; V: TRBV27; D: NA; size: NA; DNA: TGTGCCACCTCCATTATCCCACGGCCCAATACGCAGTATTTT; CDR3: CATSIIPRPNTQYF
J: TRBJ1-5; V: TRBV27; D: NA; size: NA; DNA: TGTGCCAGCAGAAAGGGGGGTCAGGGGTATAGCAATCAGCCCCAGCATTTT; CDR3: CASRKGGQGYSNQPQHF
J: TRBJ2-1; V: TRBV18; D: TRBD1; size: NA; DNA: TGTGCCAGCTCACTACAGACAGGGAACGTATACAATGAGCAGTTCTTC; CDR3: CASSLQTGNVYNEQFF